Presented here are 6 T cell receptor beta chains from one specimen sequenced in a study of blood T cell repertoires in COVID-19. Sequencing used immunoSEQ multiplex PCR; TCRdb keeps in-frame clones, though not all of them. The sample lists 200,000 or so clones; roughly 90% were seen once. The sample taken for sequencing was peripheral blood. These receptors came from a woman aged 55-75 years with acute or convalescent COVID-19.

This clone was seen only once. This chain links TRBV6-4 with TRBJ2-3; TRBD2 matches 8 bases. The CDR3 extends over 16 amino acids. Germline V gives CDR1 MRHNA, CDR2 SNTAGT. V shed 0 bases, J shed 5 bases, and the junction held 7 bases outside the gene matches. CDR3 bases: TGTGCCAGCAGTGACTCCCTGGCGGGGGGACAAGATACGCAGTATTTT. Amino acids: CASSDSLAGGQDTQYF.

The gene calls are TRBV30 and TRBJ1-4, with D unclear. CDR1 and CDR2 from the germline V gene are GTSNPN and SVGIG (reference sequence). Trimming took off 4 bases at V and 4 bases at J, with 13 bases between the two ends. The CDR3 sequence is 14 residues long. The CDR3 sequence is CAWNHRAYNEKLFF. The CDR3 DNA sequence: TGTGCCTGGAACCATCGAGCCTATAATGAAAAACTGTTTTTT.

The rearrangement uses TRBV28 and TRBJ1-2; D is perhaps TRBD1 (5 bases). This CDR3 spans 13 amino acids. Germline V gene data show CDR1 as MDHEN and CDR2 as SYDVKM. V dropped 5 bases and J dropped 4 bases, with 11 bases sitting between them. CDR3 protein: CASSVGGLYGYTF. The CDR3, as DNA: TGTGCCAGCAGTGTCGGGGGTCTCTATGGCTACACCTTC.

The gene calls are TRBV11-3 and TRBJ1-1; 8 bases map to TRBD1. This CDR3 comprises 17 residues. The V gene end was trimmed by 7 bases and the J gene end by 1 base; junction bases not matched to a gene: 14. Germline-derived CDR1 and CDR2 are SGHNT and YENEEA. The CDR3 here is CASNPTGAFPENTEAFF. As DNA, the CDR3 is TGTGCCAGCAACCCGACAGGGGCATTCCCCGAGAACACTGAAGCTTTCTTT. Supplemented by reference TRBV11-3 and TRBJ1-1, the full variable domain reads EAGVVQSPRYKIIEKKQPVAFWCNPISGHNTLYWYLQNLGQGPELLIRYENEEAVDDSQLPKDRFSAERLKGVDSTLKIQPAELGDSAVYLCASNPTGAFPENTEAFFGQGTRLTVV.

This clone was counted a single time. CDR3 in DNA: TGTGCCACCTTGGGCGGAGGCCGCACAGATACGCAGTATTTT. Residues: CATLGGGRTDTQYF. This chain uses TRBV19 with TRBJ2-3; TRBD2 might be the D (5 bases). The ends were cut back, 10 bases at V and 1 base at J, with 15 bases in the middle. CDR1 and CDR2 from the germline V gene are LNHDA and SQIVND (reference sequence). CDR3 length equals 14 residues.

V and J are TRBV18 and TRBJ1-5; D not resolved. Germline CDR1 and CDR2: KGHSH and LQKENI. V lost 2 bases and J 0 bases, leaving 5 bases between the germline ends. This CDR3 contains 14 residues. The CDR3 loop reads CASSPADSNQPQHF. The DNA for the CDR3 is TGTGCCAGCTCACCAGCGGATAGCAATCAGCCCCAGCATTTT.